What follows are 29 T cell receptor beta chains derived from one specimen sequenced in a study of CD8 T cells in Susac syndrome (dated 2019 in TCRdb). Libraries were built with the immunoSEQ multiplex PCR assay. RNA was extracted using the RNeasy kit, and roughly 0.5 to 1 microgram was reverse transcribed with random hexamers. In TCRdb, the public reads were trimmed at Q25 with fastp and aligned with MiXCR, with productive beta chains retained. Entries are consolidated by CDR3 protein sequence, retaining the most common genes and DNA. For this sample there are over 95,000 distinct CDR3 sequences; 80% to 95% appear just once. Roughly 0.11% of the sample is taken by the ten largest. Sample: CD8+ T cells from PBMCs. Source of these receptors: a human donor in good health.

This chain uses TRBV18 with TRBJ2-5, with TRBD2 as a possible D gene (6 bases). The CDR3 runs to 13 residues. The germline V gene encodes CDR1 KGHSH and CDR2 LQKENI. V dropped 1 base and J dropped 5 bases, with 8 bases sitting between them. The CDR3 DNA reads TGTGCCAGCTCACCACTTGGAGGGGAGACCCAGTACTTC. As protein: CASSPLGGETQYF.

The J gene is TRBJ2-1, the V gene TRBV7-6; 10 nucleotides line up with TRBD2. Trimming at V came to 5 bases and at J to 0 bases, leaving 4 bases not matched to a gene. In germline, CDR1 is SGHVS, CDR2 FNYEAQ. The CDR3 loop spans 16 amino acids. The CDR3 DNA reads TGTGCCAGCAGCATCAGCGGGGGGGCCTCCTACAATGAGCAGTTCTTC. It codes for CASSISGGASYNEQFF.

The chain has TRBV3-1 and TRBJ1-5, with D possibly matching TRBD1 (5 bases). This CDR3 region has 15 residues. Deletions cut 4 bases from V and 0 bases from J, with 10 bases between. Germline V gene sequence: CDR1 LGHDT, CDR2 YNNKEL (reference sequence). This CDR3 reads CASSRGGGSNQPQHF. CDR3 nucleotides: TGTGCCAGCAGCCGCGGCGGGGGTAGCAATCAGCCCCAGCATTTT.

This clonotype was observed a single time. The rearrangement joins TRBV7-2 to TRBJ2-3; possible D gene TRBD2, 5 bases. The CDR3 length is 14 residues. Germline V gene data show CDR1 as SGHTA and CDR2 as FQGNSA. The V end was cut by 6 bases, the J end by 0 bases, with 10 bases between. DNA for the CDR3: TGTGCCAGCAGTGAGGGTCCTAGCACAGATACGCAGTATTTT. This codes for CASSEGPSTDTQYF.

This clonotype was recorded only once. The V gene is TRBV6-5, the J gene TRBJ2-5; 8 bases match TRBD1. Trimming took 2 bases from V and 2 from J; bases not matched to a gene: 10. Germline assignment: CDR1 MNHEY and CDR2 SVGAGI. The CDR3 is 17 residues long. CDR3 loop: CASSYDRGGNSQETQYF. The CDR3, as DNA: TGTGCCAGCAGTTACGACAGGGGCGGAAATAGTCAAGAGACCCAGTACTTC.

The chain links TRBV20-1 to TRBJ2-3; the D gene is possibly TRBD2 (6 bases). This CDR3 is 17 amino acids long. In germline, CDR1 is DFQATT, CDR2 SNEGSKA (reference sequence). Trimming removed 4 bases at V and 1 base at J, with 21 bases between. This CDR3 is CSATRSFSGGGTDTQYF. In DNA, the CDR3 is TGCAGTGCTACACGGTCGTTTTCCGGCGGGGGCACAGATACGCAGTATTTT.

Turning to this clonotype: Germline is not matched at one junction end, which may reflect a read error. The chain joins TRBV20-1 to TRBJ1-2, with TRBD1 identical over 7 bases. The CDR3 spans 15 residues. Per the germline V gene, CDR1 is DFQATT and CDR2 is SNEGSKA (reference sequence). Here the CDR3 reads CSDRDRQGANYGYTF. The CDR3 DNA reads as TGCAGTGATAGAGACAGGCAGGGGGCTAACTATGGCTACACCTTC.

The CDR3 DNA follows: TGTGCCAGCTCCCGAGCCGGGACCGGCGGAAACACCATATATTTT. Its translation is CASSRAGTGGNTIYF. V is TRBV18 and J is TRBJ1-3, with TRBD1 as a possible D gene (5 bases). Germline lookup yields CDR1 KGHSH and CDR2 LQKENI. Between the trimmed V and J ends, which lost 6 bases and 4 bases, there was a span of 16 bases. This CDR3 has 15 amino acids. Together with reference TRBV18 and TRBJ1-3, the CDR3 gives the full variable domain: NAGVMQNPRHLVRRRGQEARLRCSPMKGHSHVYWYRQLPEEGLKFMVYLQKENIIDESGMPKERFSAEFPKEGPSILRIQQVVRGDSAAYFCASSRAGTGGNTIYFGEGSWLTVV.

This clonotype was observed a single time. This chain connects TRBV20-1 to TRBJ2-7; 9 nucleotides match TRBD1. CDR3 length: 13 amino acids. Germline assignment: CDR1 DFQATT and CDR2 SNEGSKA (reference sequence). Losses at the gene ends were 3 bases for V and 3 bases for J; bases not matched to a gene: 3. The CDR3 nucleotides read TGCAGTGCTAGTCCGGGACAGGGCTACGAGCAGTACTTC. This translates into CSASPGQGYEQYF.

The chain employs TRBV7-2 and TRBJ1-5; the D gene is possibly TRBD1 (5 bases). This CDR3 comprises 13 residues. V gave up 3 bases and J gave up 5 bases, with 8 bases separating them. Looked up from germline, CDR1 is SGHTA and CDR2 is FQGNSA. The CDR3 sequence is CASSFGTDQPQHF. CDR3 nucleotide sequence: TGTGCCAGCAGCTTCGGGACGGATCAGCCCCAGCATTTT.

The rearrangement uses TRBV24-1 and TRBJ2-2; D is undetermined. The V gene lost 9 bases and the J gene lost 0 bases, with 7 bases spanning the gap. Germline CDR1 and CDR2: KGHDR and SFDVKD. The CDR3 sequence is 13 residues long. In DNA form, the CDR3 reads TGTGCCACCCGCAGTACGAACACCGGGGAGCTGTTTTTT. As protein: CATRSTNTGELFF.

The chain recombines TRBV12-3 or TRBV12-4 with TRBJ2-6; no clear D gene. V was clipped by 6 bases and J by 0 bases, with 15 bases between them. The CDR3 runs 17 residues. DNA of the CDR3: TGTGCCAGCAGCCCACTCACTCAAGGCTCTGGGGCCAACGTCCTGACTTTC. Translating it yields CASSPLTQGSGANVLTF.

This chain connects TRBV11-1 to TRBJ2-2, with D tentatively TRBD2 (5 bases). CDR3 length: 12 residues. Germline assignment: CDR1 SGHAT and CDR2 FQDESV (reference sequence). The V gene lost 4 bases and the J gene lost 7 bases, with 7 bases spanning the gap. The CDR3 sequence is CASSSLVGELFF. In nucleotides, the CDR3 is TGTGCCAGCAGCTCACTAGTCGGGGAGCTGTTTTTT.

The gene calls are TRBV29-1 and TRBJ1-1; TRBD1 agrees at 11 bases. The length of the CDR3 is 12 residues. Germline lookup yields CDR1 SQVTM and CDR2 ANQGSEA. The J segment lost 4 bases and the V segment lost 7 bases, leaving 2 bases of the junction unmatched. The CDR3 DNA is TGCAGCGCTGGGACAGGGGGCACTGAAGCTTTCTTT. Translated: CSAGTGGTEAFF.

The chain links TRBV23-1 to TRBJ2-7; 8 positions agree with TRBD1. TRBV23-1 is labeled an ORF, and its function is uncertain. There are 16 residues in the CDR3. The V and J ends lost 3 bases and 2 bases, in that order; junction bases with no gene match: 9. In DNA, the CDR3 is TGCGCCAGCAGTCAGCCCGACAGGGGCGAACCCTACGAGCAGTACTTC. This encodes CASSQPDRGEPYEQYF.

The rearrangement uses TRBV20-1 and TRBJ2-1; 13 nucleotides line up with TRBD2. The germline CDR1 and CDR2 sequences are DFQATT and SNEGSKA (reference sequence). This CDR3 contains 18 residues. The ends lost 1 base at V and 2 bases at J; junction bases unmatched: 8. CDR3 coding DNA: TGCAGTGCTAGAGGGGGACCGGGGACTAGCGGGACCTACAATGAGCAGTTCTTC. Its protein is CSARGGPGTSGTYNEQFF.

This clonotype was detected once. J is TRBJ2-7 and V is TRBV14, with a weak D call TRBD2 (6 bases). CDR1 and CDR2 (germline): SGHDN, FVKESK. This CDR3 region has 13 residues. With 4 bases removed from V and 6 bases from J, the gap between germline ends came to 13 bases. CDR3 nucleotide sequence: TGTGCCAGCAGCCCCGGGCAGCGGGTCGAGCAGTACTTC. Protein sequence: CASSPGQRVEQYF.

This chain links TRBV13 with TRBJ1-2, with D possibly matching TRBD1 (5 bases). Trimming removed 0 bases at V and 1 base at J, with 18 bases between. From germline, CDR1 is PRHDT and CDR2 FYEKMQ (reference sequence). The CDR3 totals 18 residues. CDR3 nucleotides: TGTGCCAGCAGCTTAGGATCAGGGCGCCGCACAATTAACTATGGCTACACCTTC. Its translation is CASSLGSGRRTINYGYTF.

This chain joins TRBV27 and TRBJ1-1; 9 bases match TRBD1. The CDR3 has 15 residues. V was clipped by 2 bases and J by 7 bases; unmatched bases: 8. CDR1 is MNHEY, CDR2 SMNVEV, per germline (reference sequence). CDR3 nucleotides: TGTGCCAGCAGTTTAGTTAAGACAGGGGGGGTTGAAGCTTTCTTT. Translating gives CASSLVKTGGVEAFF.

V and J are TRBV2 and TRBJ2-1; 12 positions agree with TRBD1. CDR3 length: 16 amino acids. V lost 8 bases and J lost 14; bases outside the gene matches: 19. The germline CDR1 and CDR2 sequences are SNHLY and FYNNEI. The CDR3 region has the DNA TGTGCCAGCCTCGAAAGGGGGACAGGGGGCGGAATTGCTGAGTTCTTC. Translating it yields CASLERGTGGGIAEFF.

The chain joins TRBV6-6 to TRBJ1-2, with 11 bases that match TRBD1. Germline trimming cut 5 bases from V and 5 bases from J; bases unmatched to any gene: 10. Germline V lookup: CDR1 MNHNY, CDR2 SVGAGI (reference sequence). The CDR3 totals 16 residues. CDR3: CASSGRTGGADYGYTF. The CDR3 nucleotides read TGTGCCAGCAGTGGAAGGACAGGGGGCGCGGATTATGGCTACACCTTC.

The chain employs TRBV20-1 and TRBJ2-7; D tentatively fits TRBD1 or TRBD2 (6 bases each). Per germline, CDR1 DFQATT and CDR2 SNEGSKA (reference sequence). The CDR3 is 13 residues long. Trimming took 6 bases from V and 4 from J, leaving 16 bases between them. This chain's CDR3 is CSASPGGGYEQYF. The CDR3 DNA sequence: TGCAGTGCGAGCCCCGGGGGCGGGTACGAGCAGTACTTC.

The V call is TRBV7-8, the J call TRBJ1-1, with D uncertain. Germline V CDR1 and CDR2: SGHVS, FQNEAQ. The CDR3 has 15 residues. The ends were cut back, 2 bases at V and 1 base at J, with 11 bases in the middle. The CDR3 DNA reads TGTGCCAGCAGCTTATACGACGGAAAGAACACTGAAGCTTTCTTT. Translated: CASSLYDGKNTEAFF.

The sample holds a few counts of this clonotype. This chain uses TRBV9 with TRBJ2-7, with no clear D. The germline V gene encodes CDR1 SGDLS and CDR2 YYNGEE. This CDR3 has 15 residues. The V end lost 0 bases, the J end lost 0 bases, and 10 bases lay between the germline ends. The chain's CDR3 is CASSVGSYSSYEQYF. The DNA for the CDR3 is TGTGCCAGCAGCGTAGGCAGTTATTCCTCCTACGAGCAGTACTTC.

The V and J genes are TRBV2 and TRBJ1-2, with a possible D match to TRBD1 (6 bases). The CDR3 consists of 12 residues. Trimming removed 11 bases at V and 6 bases at J, with 16 bases between. In germline, CDR1 is SNHLY, CDR2 FYNNEI. The CDR3 DNA follows: TGTGCCCCCTTCCTGGGGGCTGATGGCTACACCTTC. This translates into CAPFLGADGYTF.

Comments on this clonotype: The junction differs from germline at one of its ends, possibly a read error. The chain has TRBV19 and TRBJ2-1; 9 nucleotides line up with TRBD2. The CDR3 runs to 15 residues. Germline V lookup: CDR1 LNHDA, CDR2 SQIVND (reference sequence). DNA of the CDR3: TGTGCCAGTAGAATAGCGGGGGTGCAATACAATGAGCAGTTCTTC. It encodes CASRIAGVQYNEQFF.

The chain employs TRBV12-3 or TRBV12-4 and TRBJ2-7; D is undetermined. The CDR3 is 12 residues long. V dropped 5 bases and J dropped 3 bases, with 8 bases sitting between them. The CDR3 region is CASSRDFYEQYF. DNA of the CDR3: TGTGCCAGCAGTCGAGATTTCTACGAGCAGTACTTC.

The chain recombines TRBV24-1 with TRBJ2-2, with a weak D call TRBD1 (6 bases). Germline loops: CDR1 KGHDR, CDR2 SFDVKD. CDR3 size: 17 residues. The V end lost 1 base, the J end lost 3 bases, and 14 bases lay between the germline ends. Here the CDR3 reads CATSDFGRGSYTGELFF. The CDR3 nucleotides read TGTGCCACCAGTGATTTCGGCAGGGGTTCATACACCGGGGAGCTGTTTTTT.

The rearrangement uses TRBV19 and TRBJ1-5; D remains unclear. CDR1 and CDR2 (germline): LNHDA, SQIVND (reference sequence). V was pared by 4 bases and J by 4 bases, with 11 bases between. The CDR3 sequence is 14 residues long. The CDR3 DNA reads as TGTGCCAGTAGTACGGACGAATGGAATCAGCCCCAGCATTTT. Protein sequence: CASSTDEWNQPQHF.